A single sample gave rise to the 27 T cell receptor beta chains below, sequenced in a study of T cells expressing NK-cell markers. Each CDR3 protein gets one entry in TCRdb, which reprocessed the 5' RACE reads and gives no DNA. The table gives 440,000 or so distinct CDR3 sequences; the top ten clones make up 6% to 9.5% of it. What was sequenced was blood T cells: a sorted CD56 or NKG2C T cell subset, CD4+ or CD8+ T cells, or bulk PBMC T cells (not recorded which). These receptors came from a woman between 18 and 70 years old in good health.

This sequence joins TRBV4-3 and TRBJ2-3; TCRdb lists TRBD2, though no DNA is available to test this call. Germline V gives CDR1 LGHNA, CDR2 YSLEER. This CDR3 contains 17 residues. The CDR3 region is CASSQDLLGLAEGTQYF.

The gene calls are TRBV20-1 and TRBJ1-2; TCRdb's assignment of TRBD1 cannot be checked, as there is no DNA. CDR3 length: 16 residues. The germline V gene encodes CDR1 DFQATT and CDR2 SNEGSKA (reference sequence). The CDR3 here is CSARDSFGGRRGGYTF.

The rearrangement joins TRBV11-2 to TRBJ2-4. Germline CDR1 and CDR2: SGHAT and FQNNGV. This CDR3 has 17 residues. The CDR3 loop is CASSLVLSDRAKNIQYF. Using reference TRBV11-2 and TRBJ2-4 for the parts outside the CDR3, the full variable domain is EAGVAQSPRYKIIEKRQSVAFWCNPISGHATLYWYQQILGQGPKLLIQFQNNGVVDDSQLPKDRFSAERLKGVDSTLKIQPAKLEDSAVYLCASSLVLSDRAKNIQYFGAGTRLSVL.

The chain recombines TRBV5-6 with TRBJ2-1; the D call from TCRdb, TRBD1, cannot be confirmed without DNA. Germline-derived CDR1 and CDR2 are SGHDT and YYEEEE. CDR3 size: 15 residues. CDR3 sequence: CASSPGAYLGHEQFF.

The chain has TRBV27 and TRBJ2-7. The CDR3 spans 12 residues. The germline CDR1 and CDR2 sequences are MNHEY and SMNVEV (reference sequence). This chain's CDR3 is CARSVSSYEQYF.

CDR3 residues: CSARKAGGPSDEQFF. This rearrangement joins TRBV20-1 to TRBJ2-1; the TRBD2 assignment by TCRdb is unverifiable without DNA. The CDR3 length is 15 residues. The germline V gene encodes CDR1 DFQATT and CDR2 SNEGSKA (reference sequence).

The chain recombines TRBV6-5 with TRBJ2-7. CDR3 size: 14 residues. The germline CDR1 and CDR2 sequences are MNHEY and SVGAGI. CDR3 residues: CASSYHRQTYEQYF.

The CDR3 protein is CASSLVRGALNEQFF. The rearrangement uses TRBV7-7 and TRBJ2-1; the D call from TCRdb, TRBD1, cannot be confirmed without DNA. Germline loops: CDR1 SSHAT, CDR2 FNYEAQ (reference sequence). The CDR3 totals 15 residues.

The rearrangement uses TRBV29-1 and TRBJ1-4. Germline values: CDR1 SQVTM, CDR2 ANQGSEA. The CDR3 sequence is 11 residues long. This CDR3 reads CSVLTAEKLFF.

The chain links TRBV7-3 to TRBJ2-7; there is no DNA to check the TCRdb D call of TRBD2. The CDR3 is 15 amino acids. Germline V gene sequence: CDR1 SGHTA, CDR2 FQGTGA. The CDR3: CASSLRAGPSYEQYF.

This sequence joins TRBV7-2 and TRBJ2-5; the TCRdb call, TRBD2, lacks DNA for checking. CDR1 SGHTA and CDR2 FQGNSA come from the germline V gene. This CDR3 has 17 residues. The CDR3 reads CASSPGLAGGLYETQYF.

The CDR3 region is CSVYEVSYEQYF. The chain carries TRBV29-1 and TRBJ2-7. Germline loops: CDR1 SQVTM, CDR2 ANQGSEA. The CDR3 spans 12 residues.

This sequence joins TRBV5-1 and TRBJ2-1; TCRdb outputs TRBD1, but without DNA this stays unchecked. Germline CDR1 is SGHRS and CDR2 is YFSETQ. The CDR3 is 13 residues long. CDR3 sequence reads: CASTGVNYNEQFF.

The chain uses TRBV27 and TRBJ2-6. This CDR3 is built from 14 residues. Germline values: CDR1 MNHEY, CDR2 SMNVEV (reference sequence). The CDR3 reads CASSTYSGANVLTF.

V gene TRBV6-5 combines with J gene TRBJ2-3. The CDR3 contains 11 residues. Looked up from germline, CDR1 is MNHEY and CDR2 is SVGAGI. Here the CDR3 reads CASSYSDTQYF.

This rearrangement joins TRBV7-6 to TRBJ1-4; as DNA is missing, the TRBD1 call by TCRdb cannot be tested. Germline V gives CDR1 SGHVS, CDR2 FNYEAQ. The CDR3 is 14 amino acids. CDR3: CASSPRQGDEKLLF.

This chain joins TRBV19 and TRBJ2-3. CDR1 is LNHDA, CDR2 SQIVND, per germline (reference sequence). The CDR3 is 13 amino acids. This chain's CDR3 is CASSIQWRDTQYF. Full variable domain (outside the CDR3, taken from reference TRBV19 and TRBJ2-3): DGGITQSPKYLFRKEGQNVTLSCEQNLNHDAMYWYRQDPGQGLRLIYYSQIVNDFQKGDIAEGYSVSREKKESFPLTVTSAQKNPTAFYLCASSIQWRDTQYFGPGTRLTVL.

The rearrangement links TRBV5-6 to TRBJ2-1; TCRdb's D call, TRBD1, is unchecked because there is no DNA. There are 16 residues in the CDR3. Germline CDR1 SGHDT, CDR2 YYEEEE. CDR3 amino acids: CASSPRPGTRAYEQFF.

The chain employs TRBV27 and TRBJ1-1; no DNA is available, so the TRBD1 call from TCRdb remains unchecked. The germline CDR1 and CDR2 sequences are MNHEY and SMNVEV (reference sequence). This CDR3 spans 13 amino acids. CDR3: CASSSQGGGQAFF.

The rearrangement links TRBV2 to TRBJ1-1; TCRdb gives TRBD1 as the D gene, but with no DNA this cannot be confirmed. Germline lookup yields CDR1 SNHLY and CDR2 FYNNEI. The CDR3 contains 15 residues. The CDR3 region is CASSDFRTKNTEAFF.

The chain uses TRBV4-1 and TRBJ2-3; TCRdb reports TRBD2, a call that lacks DNA to check it against. Germline V gene sequence: CDR1 MGHRA, CDR2 YSYEKL. The CDR3 is 16 amino acids. CDR3 protein: CASSQLLAGGTDTQYF.

This chain joins TRBV4-1 and TRBJ1-6. Germline assignment: CDR1 MGHRA and CDR2 YSYEKL. The CDR3 is 13 amino acids. Here the CDR3 reads CASSQAPNSPLHF.

The chain carries TRBV5-5 and TRBJ1-1. The CDR3 is made up of 12 amino acids. Germline V gene lookup returns CDR1 SGHKS and CDR2 YYEKEE (reference sequence). The CDR3 sequence: CASSHLSTEAFF.

This chain connects TRBV12-3 or TRBV12-4 to TRBJ2-1; the TCRdb D gene call, TRBD1, has no DNA to confirm it. This CDR3 comprises 14 residues. CDR3 loop: CASSRGDYYNEQFF.

J is TRBJ2-3 and V is TRBV12-3 or TRBV12-4; TCRdb lists TRBD2, though no DNA is available to test this call. The CDR3 extends over 15 amino acids. CDR3 in amino acids: CASSLTSWETDTQYF.

The chain uses TRBV4-3 and TRBJ2-3. The CDR3 consists of 16 residues. Germline V lookup: CDR1 LGHNA, CDR2 YSLEER. This chain's CDR3 is CASSQDGFTSTDTQYF.

This chain links TRBV19 with TRBJ1-5; the D call of TRBD1 rests on TCRdb alone, since no DNA is present to check it. The CDR3 runs 16 residues. CDR1 and CDR2 (germline): LNHDA, SQIVND (reference sequence). This CDR3 is CASSRGSTLSNQPQHF.